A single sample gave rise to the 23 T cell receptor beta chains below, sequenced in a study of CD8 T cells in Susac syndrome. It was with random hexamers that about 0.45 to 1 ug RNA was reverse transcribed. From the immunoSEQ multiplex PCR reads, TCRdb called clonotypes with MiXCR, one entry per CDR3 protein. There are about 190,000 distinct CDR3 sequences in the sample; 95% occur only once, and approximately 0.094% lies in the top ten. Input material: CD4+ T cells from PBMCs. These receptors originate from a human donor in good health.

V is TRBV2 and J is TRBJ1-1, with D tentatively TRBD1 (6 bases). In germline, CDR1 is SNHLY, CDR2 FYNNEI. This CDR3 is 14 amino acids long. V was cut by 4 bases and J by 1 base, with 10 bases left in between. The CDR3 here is CASSVSGQNTEAFF. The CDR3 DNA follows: TGTGCCAGCAGTGTCTCGGGACAGAACACTGAAGCTTTCTTT. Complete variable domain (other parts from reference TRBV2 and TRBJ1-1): EPEVTQTPSHQVTQMGQEVILRCVPISNHLYFYWYRQILGQKVEFLVSFYNNEISEKSEIFDDQFSVERPDGSNFTLKIRSTKLEDSAMYFCASSVSGQNTEAFFGQGTRLTVV.

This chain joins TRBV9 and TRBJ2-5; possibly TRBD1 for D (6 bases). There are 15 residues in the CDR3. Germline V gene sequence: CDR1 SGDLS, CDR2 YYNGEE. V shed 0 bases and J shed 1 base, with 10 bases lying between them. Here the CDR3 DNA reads TGTGCCAGCAGCGTAGCTCAGGGGTTCCAAGAGACCCAGTACTTC. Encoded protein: CASSVAQGFQETQYF.

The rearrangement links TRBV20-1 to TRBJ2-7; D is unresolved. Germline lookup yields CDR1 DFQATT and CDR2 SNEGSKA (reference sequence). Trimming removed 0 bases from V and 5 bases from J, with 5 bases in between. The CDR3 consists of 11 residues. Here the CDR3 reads CSAREGNEQYV. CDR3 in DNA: TGCAGTGCTAGAGAGGGAAACGAGCAGTACGTC.

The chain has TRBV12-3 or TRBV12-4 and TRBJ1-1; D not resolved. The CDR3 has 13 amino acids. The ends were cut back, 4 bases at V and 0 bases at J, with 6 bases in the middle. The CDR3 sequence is CASSSQMNTEAFF. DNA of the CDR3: TGTGCCAGCAGTTCCCAAATGAACACTGAAGCTTTCTTT.

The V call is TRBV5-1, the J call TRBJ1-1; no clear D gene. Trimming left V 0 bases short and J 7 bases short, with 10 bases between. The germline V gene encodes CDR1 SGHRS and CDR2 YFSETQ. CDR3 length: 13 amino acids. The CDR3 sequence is CASSLASEGEAFF. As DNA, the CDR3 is TGCGCCAGCAGCTTGGCCTCGGAAGGTGAAGCTTTCTTT.

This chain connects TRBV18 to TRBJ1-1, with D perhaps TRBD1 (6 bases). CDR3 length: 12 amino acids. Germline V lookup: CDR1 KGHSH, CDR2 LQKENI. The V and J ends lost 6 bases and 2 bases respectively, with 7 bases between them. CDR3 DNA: TGTGCCAGCTCGGACAGCAACACTGAAGCTTTCTTT. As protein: CASSDSNTEAFF.

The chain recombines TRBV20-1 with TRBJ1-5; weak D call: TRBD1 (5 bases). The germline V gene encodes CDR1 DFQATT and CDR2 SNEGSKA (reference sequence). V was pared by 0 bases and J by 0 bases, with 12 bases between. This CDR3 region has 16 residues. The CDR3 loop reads CSARDGTAYSNQPQHF. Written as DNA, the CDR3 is TGCAGTGCTAGAGACGGGACGGCTTATAGCAATCAGCCCCAGCATTTT.

The CDR3 nucleotides read TGTGCCAGCAGCGAGGACAGGGCTTGGGAAAAACTGTTTTTT. Translation: CASSEDRAWEKLFF. The chain couples TRBV5-6 to TRBJ1-4; 8 bases map to TRBD1. CDR3 length: 14 amino acids. Germline V gives CDR1 SGHDT, CDR2 YYEEEE. The trim removed 4 bases at V and 8 bases at J, leaving 7 bases unmatched.

The CDR3 coding sequence is TGTGCCAGCAGCTTGGATCTCCAGGGGGCTCCCTATGGCTACACCTTC. Translation gives CASSLDLQGAPYGYTF. The rearrangement joins TRBV5-6 to TRBJ1-2; 8 positions match TRBD1. Trimming removed 0 bases from V and 4 bases from J; junction bases left unmatched: 8. Per the germline V gene, CDR1 is SGHDT and CDR2 is YYEEEE. The CDR3 spans 16 residues.

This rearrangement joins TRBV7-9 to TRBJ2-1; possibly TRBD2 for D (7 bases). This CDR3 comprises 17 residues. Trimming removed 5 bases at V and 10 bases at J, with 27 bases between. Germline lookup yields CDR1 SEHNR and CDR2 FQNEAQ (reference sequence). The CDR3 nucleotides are TGTGCCAGCAGCCGTAGAAGGGGGGAGGGCCGGAACCGCGAGCAGTTCTTC. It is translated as CASSRRRGEGRNREQFF.

The CDR3 loop is CASSQGPDPSTDTQYF. The CDR3 coding sequence is TGTGCCAGCAGCCAAGGGCCGGACCCCAGCACAGATACGCAGTATTTT. The chain links TRBV3-1 to TRBJ2-3; D is unresolved. The V gene lost 1 base and the J gene lost 0 bases, with 11 bases spanning the gap. Per the germline V gene, CDR1 is LGHDT and CDR2 is YNNKEL (reference sequence). The CDR3 is made up of 16 amino acids.

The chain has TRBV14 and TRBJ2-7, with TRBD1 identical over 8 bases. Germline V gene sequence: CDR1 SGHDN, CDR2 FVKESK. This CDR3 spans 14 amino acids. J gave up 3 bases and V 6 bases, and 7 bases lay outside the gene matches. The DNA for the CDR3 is TGTGCCAGCAGGGGGCCAGGGGGCCTCTACGAGCAGTACGTC. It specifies CASRGPGGLYEQYV.

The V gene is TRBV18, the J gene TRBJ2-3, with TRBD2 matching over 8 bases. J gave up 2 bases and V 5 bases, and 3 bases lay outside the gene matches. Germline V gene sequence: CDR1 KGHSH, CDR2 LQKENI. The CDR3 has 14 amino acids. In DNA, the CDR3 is TGTGCCAGCTCAACCGGGAGGGACACAGATACGCAGTATTTT. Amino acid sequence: CASSTGRDTDTQYF.

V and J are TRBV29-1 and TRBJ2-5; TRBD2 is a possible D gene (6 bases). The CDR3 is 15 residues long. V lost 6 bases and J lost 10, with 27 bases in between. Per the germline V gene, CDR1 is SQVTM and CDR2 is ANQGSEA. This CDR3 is CSVDPQRGSSGDQYF. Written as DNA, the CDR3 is TGCAGCGTCGATCCACAACGGGGTAGTAGCGGTGACCAGTACTTC.

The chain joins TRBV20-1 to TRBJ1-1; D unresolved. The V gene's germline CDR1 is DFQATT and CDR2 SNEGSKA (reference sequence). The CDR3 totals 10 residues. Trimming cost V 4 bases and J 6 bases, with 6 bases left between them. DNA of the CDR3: TGCAGTGCTATTACTCCTGAAGCTTTCTTT. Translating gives CSAITPEAFF.

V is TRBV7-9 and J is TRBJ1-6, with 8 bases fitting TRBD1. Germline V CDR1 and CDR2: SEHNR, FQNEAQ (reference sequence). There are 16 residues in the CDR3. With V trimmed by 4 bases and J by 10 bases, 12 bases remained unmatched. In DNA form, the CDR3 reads TGTGCCAGCAGCTCCTCCCTGTGGGACAGGAGCTCACCCCTCCACTTT. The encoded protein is CASSSSLWDRSSPLHF.

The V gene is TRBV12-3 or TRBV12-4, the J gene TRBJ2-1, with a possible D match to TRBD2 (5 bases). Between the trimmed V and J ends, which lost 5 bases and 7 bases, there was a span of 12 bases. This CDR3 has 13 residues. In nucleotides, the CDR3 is TGTGCCAGCAGTCTCCTACCGGGGAATGAGCAGTTCTTC. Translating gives CASSLLPGNEQFF.

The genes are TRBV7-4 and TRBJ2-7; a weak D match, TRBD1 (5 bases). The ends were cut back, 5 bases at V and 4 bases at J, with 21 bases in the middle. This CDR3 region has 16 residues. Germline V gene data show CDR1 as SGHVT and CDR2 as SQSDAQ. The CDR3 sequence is CASSHDWAGLLYEQYV. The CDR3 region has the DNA TGTGCCAGCAGCCACGACTGGGCAGGGCTTTTGTACGAGCAGTACGTC.

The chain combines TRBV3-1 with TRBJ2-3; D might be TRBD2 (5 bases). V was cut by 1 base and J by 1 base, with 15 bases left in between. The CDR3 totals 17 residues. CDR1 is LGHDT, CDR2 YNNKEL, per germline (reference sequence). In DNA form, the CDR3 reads TGTGCCAGCAGCCAAGGTATCGCTAGCCGGGGCACAGATACGCAGTATTTT. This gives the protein CASSQGIASRGTDTQYF.

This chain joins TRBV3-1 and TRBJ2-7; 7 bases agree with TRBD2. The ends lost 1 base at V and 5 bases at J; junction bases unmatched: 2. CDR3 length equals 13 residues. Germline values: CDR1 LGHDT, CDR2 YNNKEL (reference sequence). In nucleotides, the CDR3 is TGTGCCAGCAGCCAAGGGCGGGGGAACGAGCAGTACTTC. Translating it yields CASSQGRGNEQYF.

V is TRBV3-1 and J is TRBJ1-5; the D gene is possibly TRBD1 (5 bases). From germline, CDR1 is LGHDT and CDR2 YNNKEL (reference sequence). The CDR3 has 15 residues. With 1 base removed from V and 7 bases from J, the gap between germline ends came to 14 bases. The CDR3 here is CASSQGGWRGQPQHF. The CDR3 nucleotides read TGTGCCAGCAGCCAAGGGGGGTGGCGCGGGCAGCCCCAGCATTTT.

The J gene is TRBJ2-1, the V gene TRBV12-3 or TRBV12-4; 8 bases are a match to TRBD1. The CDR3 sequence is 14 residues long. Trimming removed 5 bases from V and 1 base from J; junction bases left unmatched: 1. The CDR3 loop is CASSHRGSYNEQFF. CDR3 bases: TGTGCCAGCAGTCACAGGGGGTCCTACAATGAGCAGTTCTTC.

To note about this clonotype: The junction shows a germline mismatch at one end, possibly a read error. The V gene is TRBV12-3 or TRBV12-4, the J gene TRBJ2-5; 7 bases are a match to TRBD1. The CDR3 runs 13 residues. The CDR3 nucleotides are TGTGCCAGTAGTTTTCAGGGGGAAGAGACCCAGTACTTC. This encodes CASSFQGEETQYF.